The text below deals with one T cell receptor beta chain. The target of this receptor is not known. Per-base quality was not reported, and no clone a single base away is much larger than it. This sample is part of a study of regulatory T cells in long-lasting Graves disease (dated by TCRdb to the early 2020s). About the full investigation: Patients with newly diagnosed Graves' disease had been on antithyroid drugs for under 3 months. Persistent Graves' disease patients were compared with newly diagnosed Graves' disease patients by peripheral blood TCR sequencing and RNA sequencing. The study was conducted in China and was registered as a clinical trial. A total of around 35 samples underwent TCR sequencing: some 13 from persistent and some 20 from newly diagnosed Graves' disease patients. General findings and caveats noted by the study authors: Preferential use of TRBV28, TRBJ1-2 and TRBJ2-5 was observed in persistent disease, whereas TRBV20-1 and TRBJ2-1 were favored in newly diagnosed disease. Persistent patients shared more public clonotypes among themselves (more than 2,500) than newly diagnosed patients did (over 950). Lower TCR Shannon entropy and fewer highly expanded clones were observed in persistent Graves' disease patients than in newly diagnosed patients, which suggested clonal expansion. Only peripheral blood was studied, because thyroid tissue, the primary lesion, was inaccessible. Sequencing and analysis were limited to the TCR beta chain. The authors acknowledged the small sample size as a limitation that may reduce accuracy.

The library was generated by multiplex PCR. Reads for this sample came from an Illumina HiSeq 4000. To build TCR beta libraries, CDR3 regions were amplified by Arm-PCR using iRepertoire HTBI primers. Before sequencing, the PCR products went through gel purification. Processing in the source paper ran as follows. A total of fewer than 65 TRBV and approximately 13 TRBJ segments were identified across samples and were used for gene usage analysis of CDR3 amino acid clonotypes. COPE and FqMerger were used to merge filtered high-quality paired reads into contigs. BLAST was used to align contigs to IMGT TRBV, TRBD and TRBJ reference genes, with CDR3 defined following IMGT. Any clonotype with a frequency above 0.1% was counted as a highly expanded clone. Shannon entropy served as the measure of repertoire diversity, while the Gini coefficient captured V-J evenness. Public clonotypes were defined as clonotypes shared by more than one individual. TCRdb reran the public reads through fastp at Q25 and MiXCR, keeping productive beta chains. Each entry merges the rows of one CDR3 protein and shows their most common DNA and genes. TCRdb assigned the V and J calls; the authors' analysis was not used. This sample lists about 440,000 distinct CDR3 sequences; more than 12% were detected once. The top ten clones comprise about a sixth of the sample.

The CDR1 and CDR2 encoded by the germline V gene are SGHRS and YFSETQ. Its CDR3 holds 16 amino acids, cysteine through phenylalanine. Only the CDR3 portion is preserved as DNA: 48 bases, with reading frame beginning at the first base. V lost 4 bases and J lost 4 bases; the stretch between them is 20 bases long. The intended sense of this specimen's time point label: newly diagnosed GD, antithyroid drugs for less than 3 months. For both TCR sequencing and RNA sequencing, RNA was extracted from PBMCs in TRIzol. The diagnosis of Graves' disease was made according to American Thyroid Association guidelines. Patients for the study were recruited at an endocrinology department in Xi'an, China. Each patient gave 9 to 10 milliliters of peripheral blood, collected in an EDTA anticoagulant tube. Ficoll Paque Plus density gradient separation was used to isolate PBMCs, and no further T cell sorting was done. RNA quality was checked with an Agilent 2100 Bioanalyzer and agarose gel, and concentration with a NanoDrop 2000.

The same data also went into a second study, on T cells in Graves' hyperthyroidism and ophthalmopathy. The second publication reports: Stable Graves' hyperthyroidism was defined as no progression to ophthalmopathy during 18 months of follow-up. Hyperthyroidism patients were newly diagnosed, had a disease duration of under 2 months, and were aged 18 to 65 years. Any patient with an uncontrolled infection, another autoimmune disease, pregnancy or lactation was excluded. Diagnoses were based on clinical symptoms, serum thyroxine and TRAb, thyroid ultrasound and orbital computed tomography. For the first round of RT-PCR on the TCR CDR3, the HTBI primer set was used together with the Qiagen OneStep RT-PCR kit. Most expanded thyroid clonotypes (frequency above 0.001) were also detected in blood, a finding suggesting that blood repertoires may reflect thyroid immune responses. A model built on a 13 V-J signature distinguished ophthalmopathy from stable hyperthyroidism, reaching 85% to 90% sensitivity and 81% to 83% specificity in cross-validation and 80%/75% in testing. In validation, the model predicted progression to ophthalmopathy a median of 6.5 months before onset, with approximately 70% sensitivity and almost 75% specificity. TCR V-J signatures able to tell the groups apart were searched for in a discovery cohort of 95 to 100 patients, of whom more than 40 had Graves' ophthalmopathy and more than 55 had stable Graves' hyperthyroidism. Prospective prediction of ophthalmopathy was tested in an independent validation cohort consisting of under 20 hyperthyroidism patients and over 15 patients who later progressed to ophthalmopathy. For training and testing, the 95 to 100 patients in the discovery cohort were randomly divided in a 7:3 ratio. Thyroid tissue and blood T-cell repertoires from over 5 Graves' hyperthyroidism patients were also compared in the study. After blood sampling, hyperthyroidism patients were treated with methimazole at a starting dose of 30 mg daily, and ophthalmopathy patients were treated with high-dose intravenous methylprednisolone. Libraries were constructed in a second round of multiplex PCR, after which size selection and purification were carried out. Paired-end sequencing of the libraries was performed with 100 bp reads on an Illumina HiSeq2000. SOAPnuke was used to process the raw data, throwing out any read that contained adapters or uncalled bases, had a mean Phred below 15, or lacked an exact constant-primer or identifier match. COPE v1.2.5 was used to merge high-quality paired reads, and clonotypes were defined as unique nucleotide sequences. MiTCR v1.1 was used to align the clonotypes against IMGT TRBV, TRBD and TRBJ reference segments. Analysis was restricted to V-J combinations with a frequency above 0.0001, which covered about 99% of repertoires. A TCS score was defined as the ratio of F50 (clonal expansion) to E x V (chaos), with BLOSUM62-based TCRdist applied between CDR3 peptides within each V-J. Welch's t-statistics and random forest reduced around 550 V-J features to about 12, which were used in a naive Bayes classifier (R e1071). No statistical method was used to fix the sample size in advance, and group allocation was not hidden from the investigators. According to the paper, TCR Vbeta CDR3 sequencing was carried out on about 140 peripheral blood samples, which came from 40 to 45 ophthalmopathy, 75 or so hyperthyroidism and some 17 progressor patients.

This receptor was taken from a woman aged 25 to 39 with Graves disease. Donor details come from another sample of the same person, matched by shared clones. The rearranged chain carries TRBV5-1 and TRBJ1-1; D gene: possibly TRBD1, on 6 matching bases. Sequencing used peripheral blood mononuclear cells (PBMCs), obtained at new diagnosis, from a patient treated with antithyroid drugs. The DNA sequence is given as TGCGCCAGCAGCCTACTATCACAGGGAAGTAGCACTGAAGCTTTCTTT. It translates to CASSLLSQGSSTEAFF.